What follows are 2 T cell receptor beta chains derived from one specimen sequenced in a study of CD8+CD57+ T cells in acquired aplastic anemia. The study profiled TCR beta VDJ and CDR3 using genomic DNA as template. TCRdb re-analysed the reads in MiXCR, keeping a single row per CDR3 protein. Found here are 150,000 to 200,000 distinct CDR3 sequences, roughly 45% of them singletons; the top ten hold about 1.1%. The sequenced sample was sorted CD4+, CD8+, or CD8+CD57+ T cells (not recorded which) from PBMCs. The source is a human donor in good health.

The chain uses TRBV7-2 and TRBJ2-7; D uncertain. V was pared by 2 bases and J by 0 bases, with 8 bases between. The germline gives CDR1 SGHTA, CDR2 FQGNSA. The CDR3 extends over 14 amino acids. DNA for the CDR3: TGTGCCAGCAGCTTACTGGCCCCCTCCTACGAGCAGTACTTC. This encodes CASSLLAPSYEQYF.

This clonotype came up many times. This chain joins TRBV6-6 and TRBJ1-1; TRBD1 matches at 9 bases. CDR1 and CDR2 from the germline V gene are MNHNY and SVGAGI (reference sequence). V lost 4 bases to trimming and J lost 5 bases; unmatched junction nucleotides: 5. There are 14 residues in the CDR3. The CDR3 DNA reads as TGTGCCAGCAGTTCCCGACAGGGGGGGACTGAAGCTTTCTTT. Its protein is CASSSRQGGTEAFF.